A single sample gave rise to the 30 T cell receptor beta chains below, sequenced in a study of blood T cell repertoires in COVID-19. The table came from immunoSEQ multiplex PCR; TCRdb's copy has only in-frame clones and leaves some out. The table has some 240,000 clones, around 81% seen once. The material sequenced was PBMCs or T cells enriched from blood (not recorded which). The receptor set was obtained from a man aged 45-65 years who had recovered from COVID-19.

The chain is built from TRBV6-1 and TRBJ1-6; D remains ambiguous. The CDR3 loop spans 15 amino acids. Germline assignment: CDR1 MNHNS and CDR2 SASEGT. V was clipped by 1 base and J by 6 bases, with 10 bases between them. This chain's CDR3 is CASSEVGWSNSPLHF. For the CDR3, the DNA is TGTGCCAGCAGTGAAGTTGGGTGGAGTAATTCACCCCTCCACTTT.

V is TRBV6-5 and J is TRBJ2-7; D uncertain. The V gene's germline CDR1 is MNHEY and CDR2 SVGAGI. V was clipped by 9 bases and J by 2 bases, with 8 bases between them. This CDR3 spans 11 amino acids. CDR3 region: CARFEAYEQYF. The DNA of the CDR3 is TGTGCCAGGTTTGAGGCCTACGAGCAGTACTTC.

The chain recombines TRBV3-1 (or the pseudogene TRBV3-2) with TRBJ1-3; 7 bases line up with TRBD1. The CDR3 totals 15 residues. V was pared by 4 bases and J by 1 base, with 4 bases of the junction left unmatched. Per germline, CDR1 LGHDT and CDR2 YNNKEL (reference sequence). CDR3 sequence reads: CASSRAGGSGNTIYF. As DNA, the CDR3 is TGTGCCAGCAGCCGAGCAGGGGGGTCTGGAAACACCATATATTTT.

This rearrangement joins TRBV29-1 to TRBJ1-5; the D gene is possibly TRBD1 (6 bases). This CDR3 has 13 residues. CDR1 is SQVTM, CDR2 ANQGSEA, per germline. V lost 3 bases and J 5 bases, leaving 11 bases between the germline ends. The CDR3 DNA is TGCAGCGTTGATCAGGGGACCGATCAGCCCCAGCATTTT. This gives the protein CSVDQGTDQPQHF.

The chain recombines TRBV4-2 with TRBJ2-1; D perhaps matches TRBD2 (5 bases). This CDR3 has 17 amino acids. CDR1 is LGHNA, CDR2 YNFKEQ, per germline. V lost 1 base, J lost 5 bases, and 18 bases lay in between. In DNA, the CDR3 is TGTGCCAGCAGCCAAGGAGTTGGTCCTCCAGCGGACAATGAGCAGTTCTTC. This gives the protein CASSQGVGPPADNEQFF.

V is TRBV9 and J is TRBJ2-7; D gene unclear. CDR1 is SGDLS and CDR2 is YYNGEE in the germline V gene. This CDR3 is built from 13 residues. Trimming shortened V by 4 bases and J by 3 bases, and 11 bases separated the two germline ends. The CDR3 DNA reads as TGTGCCAGCAGCCCAAAGACTGACTACGAGCAGTACTTC. This translates into CASSPKTDYEQYF. Supplemented by reference TRBV9 and TRBJ2-7, the full variable domain reads DSGVTQTPKHLITATGQRVTLRCSPRSGDLSVYWYQQSLDQGLQFLIQYYNGEERAKGNILERFSAQQFPDLHSELNLSSLELGDSALYFCASSPKTDYEQYFGPGTRLTVT.

V gene TRBV11-2 combines with J gene TRBJ2-5; TRBD2 might be the D (5 bases). Per germline, CDR1 SGHAT and CDR2 FQNNGV. The CDR3 extends over 13 amino acids. Trimming pared 0 bases from V and 10 bases from J, leaving 12 bases between. In DNA, the CDR3 is TGTGCCAGCAGCTTAGAACGCTTTGAGGGCCAGTACTTC. Translating gives CASSLERFEGQYF.

The chain combines TRBV5-8 with TRBJ1-4; 10 bases align to TRBD1. From germline, CDR1 is SGHTS and CDR2 YDEGEE. The V and J ends lost 0 bases and 5 bases, in that order; junction bases with no gene match: 4. The CDR3 consists of 16 residues. The CDR3 DNA reads as TGTGCCAGCAGCTTGGATACGGGACAGGGGAATGAAAAACTGTTTTTT. Translated, it gives CASSLDTGQGNEKLFF.

This clone was found a few times. This chain links TRBV6-5 with TRBJ1-2, with D unclear. V gave up 5 bases and J gave up 4 bases, with 17 bases separating them. CDR3 length equals 15 residues. CDR1 is MNHEY, CDR2 SVGAGI, per germline. CDR3 amino acids: CASSPPEGLGYGYTF. The CDR3 nucleotides are TGTGCCAGCAGTCCCCCGGAGGGTTTAGGCTATGGCTACACCTTC.

The genes are TRBV3-1 (or the pseudogene TRBV3-2) and TRBJ1-1; D is unclear. Germline CDR1 reads LGHDT; CDR2 reads YNNKEL (reference sequence). The V and J ends lost 1 base and 8 bases respectively, with 11 bases between them. The CDR3 loop spans 13 amino acids. CDR3 sequence: CASSQGGAREAFF. The CDR3 bases are TGTGCCAGCAGCCAAGGAGGCGCCCGGGAAGCTTTCTTT.

The rearrangement links TRBV7-9 to TRBJ2-3; TRBD2 aligns across 13 bases. Germline-derived CDR1 and CDR2 are SEHNR and FQNEAQ (reference sequence). Losses at the gene ends were 5 bases for V and 3 bases for J; bases not matched to a gene: 2. The CDR3 covers 15 residues. The CDR3 DNA is TGTGCCAGCAGCCAGACTAGCGGGAGGACAGATACGCAGTATTTT. This translates into CASSQTSGRTDTQYF.

The CDR3 sequence is CASSKRGPPGWEKLFF. DNA of the CDR3: TGTGCCAGCAGCAAAAGGGGGCCCCCCGGGTGGGAAAAACTGTTTTTT. The V gene is TRBV21-1, the J gene TRBJ1-4; the listed D gene, TRBD1, was not tested against the DNA. TRBV21-1 is a pseudogene segment. This CDR3 spans 16 amino acids.

CDR3 region: CASSISGQGRDTQYF. CDR3 DNA sequence: TGTGCCAGTAGTATAAGTGGTCAGGGAAGAGATACGCAGTATTTT. This chain connects TRBV19 to TRBJ2-3; possibly TRBD1 for D (5 bases). CDR1 LNHDA and CDR2 SQIVND come from the germline V gene (reference sequence). CDR3 size: 15 residues. V lost 2 bases, J lost 5 bases, and 14 bases lay in between.

The V and J genes are TRBV3-1 (or the pseudogene TRBV3-2) and TRBJ2-1, with TRBD2 identical over 7 bases. Germline V gives CDR1 LGHDT, CDR2 YNNKEL (reference sequence). The length of the CDR3 is 15 residues. The V and J ends lost 3 bases and 2 bases, in that order; junction bases with no gene match: 4. CDR3 protein: CASSQGGGAYNEQFF. In DNA, the CDR3 is TGTGCCAGCAGCCAGGGCGGGGGAGCCTACAATGAGCAGTTCTTC.

This clone was detected only a few times. The V gene is TRBV19, the J gene TRBJ2-7; 8 bases match TRBD1. The germline V gene has CDR1 LNHDA and CDR2 SQIVND (reference sequence). V shed 6 bases, J shed 3 bases, and the junction held 4 bases outside the gene matches. This CDR3 is built from 13 residues. The CDR3 region has the DNA TGTGCCAGTAGCCGGGACAGGTACTACGAGCAGTACTTC. It translates to CASSRDRYYEQYF.

This clone has just a few counts. V usage is TRBV6-5 and J usage is TRBJ1-6, with D unclear. CDR1 and CDR2 from the germline V gene are MNHEY and SVGAGI. The CDR3 length is 14 residues. Between the trimmed V and J ends, which lost 2 bases and 11 bases, there was a span of 13 bases. CDR3 coding DNA: TGTGCCAGCAGTTACAAACACGGGGAGGCACCCCTCCACTTT. This gives the protein CASSYKHGEAPLHF.

The V gene is TRBV28, the J gene TRBJ1-5; the match to TRBD1 covers 7 bases. After removal of 5 bases from V and 0 bases from J, the junction contained 7 bases not matched to a gene. This CDR3 spans 16 amino acids. Germline CDR1 MDHEN, CDR2 SYDVKM. CDR3 nucleotides: TGTGCCAGCAGTCCCGGGACAGCCTATAGCAATCAGCCCCAGCATTTT. It specifies CASSPGTAYSNQPQHF. Filled out from reference TRBV28 and TRBJ1-5, the complete variable domain reads DVKVTQSSRYLVKRTGEKVFLECVQDMDHENMFWYRQDPGLGLRLIYFSYDVKMKEKGDIPEGYSVSREKKERFSLILESASTNQTSMYLCASSPGTAYSNQPQHFGDGTRLSIL.

This chain connects TRBV10-3 to TRBJ2-1; 16 nucleotides line up with TRBD2. Germline V gene data show CDR1 as ENHRY and CDR2 as SYGVKD. The V and J ends lost 6 bases and 9 bases, in that order; junction bases with no gene match: 8. The CDR3 is 16 residues long. The CDR3 DNA follows: TGTGCCATCAGCGGGACTAGCGGGGGGGCATGGGGTGAGCAGTTCTTC. It is translated as CAISGTSGGAWGEQFF.

The gene calls are TRBV28 and TRBJ1-6; perhaps TRBD1 as D (5 bases). Germline CDR1 MDHEN, CDR2 SYDVKM. The CDR3 has 13 amino acids. With 9 bases removed from V and 9 bases from J, the gap between germline ends came to 15 bases. CDR3 in amino acids: CASLRAVSSPLHF. The DNA of the CDR3 is TGTGCCAGTCTCAGGGCTGTGTCTTCACCCCTCCACTTT.

This chain connects TRBV18 to TRBJ2-7; 10 positions agree with TRBD1. The CDR3 contains 16 residues. Germline lookup yields CDR1 KGHSH and CDR2 LQKENI. V lost 3 bases and J lost 4; bases outside the gene matches: 9. This CDR3 is CASSPVPGQGKYEQYF. The DNA of the CDR3 is TGTGCCAGCTCACCTGTCCCGGGACAGGGGAAGTACGAGCAGTACTTC. Full variable domain (outside the CDR3, taken from reference TRBV18 and TRBJ2-7): NAGVMQNPRHLVRRRGQEARLRCSPMKGHSHVYWYRQLPEEGLKFMVYLQKENIIDESGMPKERFSAEFPKEGPSILRIQQVVRGDSAAYFCASSPVPGQGKYEQYFGPGTRLTVT.

This clone turned up a few times. V and J are TRBV9 and TRBJ2-6; tentatively, D is TRBD1 (5 bases). CDR3 length: 17 residues. CDR1 SGDLS and CDR2 YYNGEE come from the germline V gene. Trimming shortened V by 5 bases and J by 0 bases, and 15 bases separated the two germline ends. The CDR3 loop is CASSSAQGVSGANVLTF. DNA for the CDR3: TGTGCCAGCAGTTCCGCCCAGGGTGTCTCTGGGGCCAACGTCCTGACTTTC.

This clone has a handful of counts. This chain links TRBV9 with TRBJ1-2; TRBD1 aligns across 9 bases. Trimming at V came to 0 bases and at J to 3 bases, leaving 3 bases not matched to a gene. Germline CDR1 and CDR2: SGDLS and YYNGEE. The CDR3 covers 15 residues. The CDR3 bases are TGTGCCAGCAGCGTAGTACAGGGGGCGGACTATGGCTACACCTTC. Amino acid sequence: CASSVVQGADYGYTF.

The genes are TRBV10-3 and TRBJ2-5; perhaps TRBD1 as D (6 bases). V lost 4 bases to trimming and J lost 4 bases, with 10 bases between them. Germline CDR1 ENHRY, CDR2 SYGVKD. The CDR3 sequence is 13 residues long. CDR3 in amino acids: CAISVRGGETQYF. The CDR3 DNA follows: TGTGCCATCAGTGTGAGAGGGGGAGAGACCCAGTACTTC.

The rearrangement joins TRBV24-1 to TRBJ2-7, with D uncertain. Trimming took off 2 bases at V and 6 bases at J, with 10 bases between the two ends. Germline V gives CDR1 KGHDR, CDR2 SFDVKD. CDR3 length equals 13 residues. DNA of the CDR3: TGTGCCACCAGTGATTCGGTCTCTTCCGAGCAGTACTTC. It yields the protein CATSDSVSSEQYF.

The rearrangement links TRBV19 to TRBJ2-5; 12 nucleotides line up with TRBD2. CDR1 and CDR2 from the germline V gene are LNHDA and SQIVND (reference sequence). J gave up 5 bases and V 5 bases, and 9 bases lay outside the gene matches. CDR3 length equals 16 residues. The CDR3 is CASSSLAGGPWETQYF. DNA for the CDR3: TGTGCCAGTAGTTCTCTAGCGGGGGGGCCGTGGGAGACCCAGTACTTC.

This chain connects TRBV5-8 to TRBJ2-1; TRBD1 agrees at 11 bases. The CDR3 is 15 amino acids. Germline CDR1 reads SGHTS; CDR2 reads YDEGEE. The ends lost 1 base at V and 6 bases at J; junction bases unmatched: 3. The DNA for the CDR3 is TGTGCCAGCAGCTTGAGGGGACAGGGGGGCAATGAGCAGTTCTTC. This encodes CASSLRGQGGNEQFF. The entire variable domain, with the rest obtained from reference TRBV5-8 and TRBJ2-1, is as follows: EAGVTQSPTHLIKTRGQQATLRCSPISGHTSVYWYQQALGLGLQFLLWYDEGEERNRGNFPPRFSGRQFPNYSSELNVNALELEDSALYLCASSLRGQGGNEQFFGPGTRLTVL.

This sequence joins TRBV7-6 and TRBJ2-7; tentative D call: TRBD2 (6 bases). Trimming shortened V by 2 bases and J by 6 bases, and 23 bases separated the two germline ends. The CDR3 is made up of 17 amino acids. Germline V gives CDR1 SGHVS, CDR2 FNYEAQ. For the CDR3, the DNA is TGTGCCAGCAGCTTAAGGTCATCCAAGGACCTAGCGAGCGAGCAGTACTTC. This gives the protein CASSLRSSKDLASEQYF.

The CDR3 coding sequence is TGTGCCACCAGTGACCCGGGACTAGCGGGAGCGGATCCTGGGCAGACCCAGTACTTC. It encodes CATSDPGLAGADPGQTQYF. The rearrangement uses TRBV24-1 and TRBJ2-5; 14 bases map to TRBD2. V trimming: 4 bases; J trimming: 6 bases; junction bases outside the gene matches: 15. This CDR3 comprises 19 residues. Per the germline V gene, CDR1 is KGHDR and CDR2 is SFDVKD.

The rearrangement links TRBV7-6 to TRBJ2-1; weak D call: TRBD2 (5 bases). The CDR3 is made up of 15 amino acids. The germline CDR1 and CDR2 sequences are SGHVS and FNYEAQ. V lost 5 bases and J 3 bases, leaving 14 bases between the germline ends. The CDR3 is CASSARTGRYNEQFF. The CDR3 region has the DNA TGTGCCAGCAGCGCTCGGACTGGGCGCTACAATGAGCAGTTCTTC.

This chain uses TRBV4-3 with TRBJ1-2; no reliable D call. The length of the CDR3 is 13 residues. Trimming cost V 2 bases and J 8 bases, with 12 bases left between them. Germline V gives CDR1 LGHNA, CDR2 YSLEER. In DNA form, the CDR3 reads TGCGCCAGCAGCCAAATACAGAGAGAAGGCTACACCTTC. Its protein is CASSQIQREGYTF.